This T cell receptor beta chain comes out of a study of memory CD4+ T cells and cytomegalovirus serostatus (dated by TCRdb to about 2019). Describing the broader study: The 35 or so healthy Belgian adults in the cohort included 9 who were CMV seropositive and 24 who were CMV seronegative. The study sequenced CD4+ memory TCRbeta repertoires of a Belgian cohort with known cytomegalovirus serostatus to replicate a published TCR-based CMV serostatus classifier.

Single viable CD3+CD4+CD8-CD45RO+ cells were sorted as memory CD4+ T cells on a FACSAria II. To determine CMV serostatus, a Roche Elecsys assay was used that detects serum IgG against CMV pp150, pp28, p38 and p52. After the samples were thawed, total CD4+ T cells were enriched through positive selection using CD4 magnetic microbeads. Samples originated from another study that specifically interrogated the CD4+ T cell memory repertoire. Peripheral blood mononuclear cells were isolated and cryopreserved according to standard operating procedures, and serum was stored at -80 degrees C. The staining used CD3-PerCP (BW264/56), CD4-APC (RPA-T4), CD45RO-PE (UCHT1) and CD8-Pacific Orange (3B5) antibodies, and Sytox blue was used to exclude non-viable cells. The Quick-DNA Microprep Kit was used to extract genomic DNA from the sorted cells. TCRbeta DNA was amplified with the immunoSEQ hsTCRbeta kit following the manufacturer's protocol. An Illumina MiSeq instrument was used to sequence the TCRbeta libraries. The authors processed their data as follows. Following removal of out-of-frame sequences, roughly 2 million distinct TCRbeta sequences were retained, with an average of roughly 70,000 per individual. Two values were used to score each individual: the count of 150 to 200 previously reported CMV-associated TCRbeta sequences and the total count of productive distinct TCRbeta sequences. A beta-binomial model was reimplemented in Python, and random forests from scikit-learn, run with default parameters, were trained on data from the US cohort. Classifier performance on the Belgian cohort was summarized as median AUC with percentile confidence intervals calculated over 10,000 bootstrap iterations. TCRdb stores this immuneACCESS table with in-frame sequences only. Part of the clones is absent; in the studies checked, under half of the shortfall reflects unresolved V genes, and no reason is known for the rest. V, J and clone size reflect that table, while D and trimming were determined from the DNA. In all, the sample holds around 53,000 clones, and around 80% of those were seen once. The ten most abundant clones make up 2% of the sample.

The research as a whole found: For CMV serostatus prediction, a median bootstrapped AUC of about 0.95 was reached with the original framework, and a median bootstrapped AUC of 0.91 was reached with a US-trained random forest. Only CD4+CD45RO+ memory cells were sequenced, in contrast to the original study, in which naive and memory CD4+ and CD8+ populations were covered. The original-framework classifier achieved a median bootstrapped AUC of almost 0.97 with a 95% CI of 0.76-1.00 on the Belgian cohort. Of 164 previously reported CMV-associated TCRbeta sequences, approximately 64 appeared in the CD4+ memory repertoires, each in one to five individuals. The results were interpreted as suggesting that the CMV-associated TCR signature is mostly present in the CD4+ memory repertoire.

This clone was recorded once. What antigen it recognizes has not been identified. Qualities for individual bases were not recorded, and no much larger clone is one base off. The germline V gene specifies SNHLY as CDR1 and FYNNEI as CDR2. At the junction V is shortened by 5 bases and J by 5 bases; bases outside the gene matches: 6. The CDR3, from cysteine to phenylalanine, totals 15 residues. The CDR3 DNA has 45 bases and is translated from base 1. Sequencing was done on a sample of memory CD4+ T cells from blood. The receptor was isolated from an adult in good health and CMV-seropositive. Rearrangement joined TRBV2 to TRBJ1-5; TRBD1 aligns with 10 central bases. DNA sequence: TGTGCCAGCAGTAAAGGACAGGGGGTATATCAGCCCCAGCATTTT. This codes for CASSKGQGVYQPQHF. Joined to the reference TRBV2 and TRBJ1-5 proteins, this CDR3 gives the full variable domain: EPEVTQTPSHQVTQMGQEVILRCVPISNHLYFYWYRQILGQKVEFLVSFYNNEISEKSEIFDDQFSVERPDGSNFTLKIRSTKLEDSAMYFCASSKGQGVYQPQHFGDGTRLSIL.